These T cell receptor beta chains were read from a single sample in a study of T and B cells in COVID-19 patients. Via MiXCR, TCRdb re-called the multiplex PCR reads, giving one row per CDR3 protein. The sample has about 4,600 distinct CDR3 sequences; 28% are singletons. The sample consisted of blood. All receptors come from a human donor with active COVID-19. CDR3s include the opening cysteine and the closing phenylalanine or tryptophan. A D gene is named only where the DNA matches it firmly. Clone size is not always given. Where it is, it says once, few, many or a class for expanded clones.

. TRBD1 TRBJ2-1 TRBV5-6 CASSLEWTGAVDEQFF TGTGCCAGCAGCTTGGAGTGGACAGGGGCTGTAGATGAGCAGTTCTTC
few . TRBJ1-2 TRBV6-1 CASNPTVNYGYTF TGTGCCAGCAATCCGACAGTCAACTATGGCTACACCTTC
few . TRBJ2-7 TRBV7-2 CASSPTGYYEQYF TGTGCCAGCAGCCCGACGGGATACTACGAGCAGTACTTC
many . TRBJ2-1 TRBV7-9 CASSLREGAAIEQFF TGTGCCAGCAGCTTAAGGGAAGGGGCCGCAATTGAGCAGTTCTTC
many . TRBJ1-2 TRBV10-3 CAISEGRAGYGYTF TGTGCCATCAGTGAGGGGCGGGCCGGCTATGGCTACACCTTC
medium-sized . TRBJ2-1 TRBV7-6 CASSLTGSSSYNEQFF TGTGCCAGCAGCTTAACTGGCTCGAGCTCCTACAATGAGCAGTTCTTC
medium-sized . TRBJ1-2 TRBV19 CASSEVGVYGYTF TGTGCCAGTAGCGAGGTGGGGGTCTATGGCTACACCTTC
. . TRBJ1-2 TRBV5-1 CASSSSTGGGYGYTF TGCGCCAGCAGCTCCTCGACAGGTGGAGGCTATGGCTACACCTTC
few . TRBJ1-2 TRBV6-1 CASRGDSTNYGYTF TGTGCCAGCAGGGGCGACAGTACTAACTATGGCTACACCTTC
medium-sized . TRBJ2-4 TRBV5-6 CASSLYRVEEFAKNIQYF TGTGCCAGCAGCTTGTACCGGGTAGAAGAGTTCGCCAAAAACATTCAGTACTTC
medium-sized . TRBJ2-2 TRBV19 CASSIEAGLAKTGELFF TGTGCCAGTAGTATAGAGGCGGGGCTTGCTAAAACCGGGGAGCTGTTTTTT
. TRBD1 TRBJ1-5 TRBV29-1 CSARTGTGVGQPQHF TGCAGCGCGAGAACCGGGACAGGGGTTGGTCAGCCCCAGCATTTT
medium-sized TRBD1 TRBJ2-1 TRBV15 CATSRDRGPYNEQFF TGTGCCACCAGCAGGGACAGGGGGCCGTACAATGAGCAGTTCTTC
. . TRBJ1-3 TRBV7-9 CASSLDQSWPGGNTIYF TGTGCCAGCAGCTTAGATCAAAGTTGGCCGGGGGGAAACACCATATATTTT
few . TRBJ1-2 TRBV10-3 CATVRAGGGYGYTF TGTGCCACCGTGCGAGCGGGGGGCGGCTATGGCTACACCTTC
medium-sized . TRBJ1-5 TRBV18 CASSPEQGSSQPQHF TGTGCCAGCTCACCAGAACAGGGTAGTAGTCAGCCCCAGCATTTT
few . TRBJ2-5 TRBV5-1 CASSAGQETQYF TGCGCCAGCAGTGCCGGCCAAGAGACCCAGTACTTC
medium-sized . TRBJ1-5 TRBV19 CASSFARARGPQHF TGTGCCAGTAGTTTCGCCCGGGCCCGGGGGCCCCAGCATTTT
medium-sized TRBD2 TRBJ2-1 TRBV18 CASSPGLAVRNEQFF TGTGCCAGCTCACCAGGGCTAGCGGTCAGAAATGAGCAGTTCTTC
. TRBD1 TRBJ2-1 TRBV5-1 CASSSRTGSYNEQFF TGCGCCAGCAGCTCCCGGACAGGGTCCTACAATGAGCAGTTCTTC
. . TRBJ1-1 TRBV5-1 CASSSNTEAFF TGCGCCAGTTCGTCTAACACTGAAGCTTTCTTT
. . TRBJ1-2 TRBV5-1 CASSLAGRGYTF TGCGCCAGCAGCTTGGCAGGTCGTGGCTACACCTTC
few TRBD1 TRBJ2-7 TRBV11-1 CASSRGQGSNEQYF TGTGCCAGCAGCCGCGGACAGGGGAGCAACGAGCAGTACTTC
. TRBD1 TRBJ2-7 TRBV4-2 CASGPGGAVEQYF TGTGCCAGCGGCCCAGGGGGAGCGGTCGAGCAGTACTTC
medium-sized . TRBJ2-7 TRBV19 CARGCSYEQYF TGTGCCCGGGGCTGCTCCTACGAGCAGTACTTC
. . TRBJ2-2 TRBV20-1 CSARPGASVTGELFF TGCAGTGCTCGCCCCGGCGCTAGCGTGACCGGGGAGCTGTTTTTT
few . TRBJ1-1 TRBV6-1 CASSESLVAPHAFF TGTGCCAGCAGTGAAAGCCTCGTGGCCCCCCACGCTTTCTTT
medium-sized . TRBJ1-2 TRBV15 CATSRDLVNGYTF TGTGCCACCAGCAGAGATCTGGTCAATGGCTACACCTTC
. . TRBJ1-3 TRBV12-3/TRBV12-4 CASSLGRNTIYF TGTGCCAGCAGTTTAGGAAGAAACACCATATATTTT
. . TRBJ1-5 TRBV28 CASSLPYNRDQPQHF TGTGCCAGCAGTTTACCCTATAACAGGGATCAGCCCCAGCATTTT
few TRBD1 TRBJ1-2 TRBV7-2 CASSFGQGYGYTF TGTGCCAGCAGCTTCGGACAGGGCTATGGCTACACCTTC
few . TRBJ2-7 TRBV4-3 CASSQVSYRDGYEQYF TGCGCCAGCAGCCAAGTCAGTTACAGGGACGGCTACGAGCAGTACTTC
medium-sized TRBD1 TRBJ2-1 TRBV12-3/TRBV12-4 CASSLALGTGAYNEQFF TGTGCCAGCAGTTTAGCTTTAGGGACAGGGGCCTACAATGAGCAGTTCTTC